One sample yielded the 17 T cell receptor beta chains listed below, sequenced in a study of T cell responses to AZD1222 COVID-19 vaccine. Using immunoSEQ multiplex PCR, the repertoire was profiled, and TCRdb retains in-frame clones only, with some absent. Among some 120,000 clones listed, 80% to 90% were seen once. The specimen was peripheral blood, collected on day 0 of AZD1222 vaccination. These receptor sequences come from an adult in good health.

The chain carries TRBV30 and TRBJ2-7; TRBD1 aligns across 7 bases. Per the germline V gene, CDR1 is GTSNPN and CDR2 is SVGIG (reference sequence). The CDR3 runs to 13 residues. The V segment lost 3 bases and the J segment 9 bases; nucleotides outside the gene matches: 11. CDR3 coding DNA: TGTGCCTGGAGGTGGGGGACAGAGAGATGGCAGTACTTC. Translating it yields CAWRWGTERWQYF.

The chain combines TRBV6-5 with TRBJ1-1; 8 bases are a match to TRBD1. Unmatched junction bases numbered 3, after V lost 0 bases and J lost 3 bases. The CDR3 loop spans 15 amino acids. CDR1 and CDR2 (germline): MNHEY, SVGAGI. This CDR3 is CASSYSRTGYTEAFF. The CDR3 nucleotides read TGTGCCAGCAGTTACTCGCGGACAGGGTACACTGAAGCTTTCTTT.

The J gene is TRBJ2-7, the V gene TRBV5-4, with 10 bases aligning to TRBD1. CDR3 length equals 12 residues. Germline assignment: CDR1 SGHNT and CDR2 YYREEE (reference sequence). The CDR3 spells CAPDRGQNEQYF. The CDR3 coding sequence is TGTGCGCCCGACAGGGGGCAAAACGAGCAGTACTTC.

This chain joins TRBV4-1 and TRBJ1-1; D is undetermined. V dropped 1 base and J dropped 1 base, with 10 bases sitting between them. The CDR3 runs 15 residues. Germline V gives CDR1 MGHRA, CDR2 YSYEKL. This CDR3 reads CASSQVGFGNTEAFF. DNA of the CDR3: TGCGCCAGCAGCCAAGTAGGTTTCGGGAACACTGAAGCTTTCTTT.

The chain uses TRBV6-5 and TRBJ2-7, with a weak D call TRBD2 (7 bases). The V gene lost 5 bases and the J gene lost 4 bases, with 18 bases spanning the gap. Germline loops: CDR1 MNHEY, CDR2 SVGAGI. The CDR3 has 15 amino acids. The CDR3, as DNA: TGTGCCAGCAGTAGCATATTGGGGGGGCTATACGAGCAGTACTTC. Its protein product is CASSSILGGLYEQYF.

The chain is built from TRBV18 and TRBJ1-1; D gene uncertain. In germline, CDR1 is KGHSH, CDR2 LQKENI. CDR3 length: 18 amino acids. Between the trimmed V and J ends, which lost 3 bases and 5 bases, there was a span of 25 bases. Here the CDR3 DNA reads TGTGCCAGCTCACCGGGGATTTTAGGCGGTCCGGTTGGAACTGAAGCTTTCTTT. Translation: CASSPGILGGPVGTEAFF.

The rearrangement joins TRBV10-3 to TRBJ1-4; maybe TRBD1 (6 bases). Trimming took 5 bases from V and 4 from J, leaving 14 bases between them. CDR3 length equals 15 residues. Germline CDR1 and CDR2: ENHRY and SYGVKD. The CDR3 spells CAISRDTGYNEKLFF. The CDR3 DNA reads as TGTGCCATCAGTAGGGACACCGGATATAATGAAAAACTGTTTTTT.

The chain is built from TRBV19 and TRBJ2-7, with 7 nucleotides matching TRBD1. The CDR3 totals 14 residues. Per the germline V gene, CDR1 is LNHDA and CDR2 is SQIVND (reference sequence). The V and J ends lost 5 bases and 1 base, in that order; junction bases with no gene match: 5. This CDR3 is CASSPGQASYEQYF. The DNA of the CDR3 is TGTGCCAGTAGTCCCGGACAGGCTTCCTACGAGCAGTACTTC.

This chain connects TRBV19 to TRBJ2-1; no reliable D call. The CDR3 has 13 amino acids. From germline, CDR1 is LNHDA and CDR2 SQIVND (reference sequence). Trimming shortened V by 3 bases and J by 4 bases, and 7 bases separated the two germline ends. Written as DNA, the CDR3 is TGTGCCAGTAGTATCCGGATTTACAATGAGCAGTTCTTC. Translation gives CASSIRIYNEQFF.

The chain couples TRBV20-1 to TRBJ1-1; D gene ambiguous. V was clipped by 3 bases and J by 6 bases, with 11 bases between them. The germline CDR1 and CDR2 sequences are DFQATT and SNEGSKA (reference sequence). The CDR3 has 12 amino acids. The CDR3 loop reads CSASNLGAEAFF. In nucleotides, the CDR3 is TGCAGTGCTAGTAACCTGGGCGCTGAAGCTTTCTTT.

The gene calls are TRBV6-1 and TRBJ1-6; D remains unclear. The V gene lost 2 bases and the J gene lost 6 bases, with 14 bases spanning the gap. This CDR3 is 16 amino acids long. CDR1 and CDR2 from the germline V gene are MNHNS and SASEGT. The CDR3 loop reads CASSERGWAANSPLHF. The CDR3 DNA follows: TGTGCCAGCAGTGAACGAGGGTGGGCGGCTAATTCACCCCTCCACTTT.

This clone showed up just once. The rearrangement joins TRBV7-9 to TRBJ2-3; D is undetermined. Looked up from germline, CDR1 is SEHNR and CDR2 is FQNEAQ (reference sequence). This CDR3 has 12 residues. The V end lost 5 bases, the J end lost 6 bases, and 9 bases lay between the germline ends. The CDR3 here is CASSPVADTQYF. Here the CDR3 DNA reads TGTGCCAGCAGCCCCGTGGCGGATACGCAGTATTTT.

The chain links TRBV19 to TRBJ2-2, with D possibly matching TRBD1 (5 bases). V was pared by 3 bases and J by 6 bases, with 5 bases between. Germline assignment: CDR1 LNHDA and CDR2 SQIVND (reference sequence). The CDR3 runs to 12 residues. The CDR3 sequence: CASSIRAGELFF. The DNA of the CDR3 is TGTGCCAGTAGTATCAGGGCCGGGGAGCTGTTTTTT.

The chain is built from TRBV5-8 and TRBJ2-5; D perhaps matches TRBD1 (7 bases). The CDR3 has 15 residues. V was clipped by 4 bases and J by 4 bases, with 17 bases between them. The germline V gene encodes CDR1 SGHTS and CDR2 YDEGEE. The CDR3 here is CASSPRGESRETQYF. DNA of the CDR3: TGTGCCAGCAGCCCCAGGGGGGAGAGTCGAGAGACCCAGTACTTC.

The chain combines TRBV23-1 with TRBJ2-6; D assignment may be TRBD1 or TRBD2 (5 bases each). TRBV23-1 is sorted into the ORF group, with uncertain function. V was trimmed by 2 bases and J by 0 bases, leaving 14 bases between them. The CDR3 contains 18 residues. DNA of the CDR3: TGCGCCAGCAGTCAACGGGACGTTAACGGCTCTGGGGCCAACGTCCTGACTTTC. Encoded protein: CASSQRDVNGSGANVLTF.

The chain employs TRBV6-5 and TRBJ2-7; D is undetermined. Trimming left V 7 bases short and J 2 bases short, with 9 bases between. This CDR3 is built from 12 residues. The germline gives CDR1 MNHEY, CDR2 SVGAGI. Written as DNA, the CDR3 is TGTGCCAGCATGGGCGGCGCCTACGAGCAGTACTTC. This encodes CASMGGAYEQYF.

DNA for the CDR3: TGTGCCTGGACCATCTTGGGAGATACGCAGTATTTT. Translated: CAWTILGDTQYF. The V and J genes are TRBV30 and TRBJ2-3; D is unclear. Per the germline V gene, CDR1 is GTSNPN and CDR2 is SVGIG (reference sequence). Deletions cut 4 bases from V and 5 bases from J, with 10 bases between. The CDR3 has 12 residues.